What follows are 28 T cell receptor beta chains derived from one specimen sequenced in a study of blood T cell repertoires in COVID-19. Libraries were prepared by immunoSEQ multiplex PCR; TCRdb keeps only in-frame clonotypes and omits some of them. The sample has roughly 190,000 clones, 84% seen once. Sample: peripheral blood. Receptors were obtained from a human donor in a cohort sampled during active COVID-19.

The chain is built from TRBV5-1 and TRBJ1-5; D call uncertain. Trimming shortened V by 4 bases and J by 4 bases, and 12 bases separated the two germline ends. CDR1 is SGHRS, CDR2 YFSETQ, per germline. CDR3 size: 14 residues. CDR3 DNA sequence: TGCGCCAGCAGCAACGGTGGTCGGAATCAGCCCCAGCATTTT. Translation gives CASSNGGRNQPQHF.

This sequence joins TRBV2 and TRBJ2-5, with 9 positions matching TRBD1. The germline gives CDR1 SNHLY, CDR2 FYNNEI. The trim removed 7 bases at V and 7 bases at J, leaving 7 bases unmatched. The CDR3 length is 13 residues. The DNA for the CDR3 is TGTGCCAGCATGGGACAGGGCGCGGGGACCCAGTACTTC. It yields the protein CASMGQGAGTQYF.

This clone was observed a few times. This chain joins TRBV2 and TRBJ2-7; D is undetermined. Trimming left V 10 bases short and J 3 bases short, with 16 bases between. Germline values: CDR1 SNHLY, CDR2 FYNNEI. CDR3 length: 13 residues. CDR3 nucleotides: TGTGCCACCCTCCCAGGCGAGTACTACGAGCAGTACTTC. Protein: CATLPGEYYEQYF.

The chain uses TRBV2 and TRBJ2-3; D perhaps matches TRBD1 (5 bases). Germline lookup yields CDR1 SNHLY and CDR2 FYNNEI. The length of the CDR3 is 14 residues. Trimming took off 4 bases at V and 4 bases at J, with 12 bases between the two ends. The CDR3: CASSVGRVPDTQYF. The CDR3 DNA reads TGTGCCAGCAGTGTGGGCAGGGTCCCAGATACGCAGTATTTT.

The chain recombines TRBV12-3 or TRBV12-4 with TRBJ2-7; D remains ambiguous. V was pared by 6 bases and J by 3 bases, with 12 bases between. This CDR3 has 13 amino acids. As DNA, the CDR3 is TGTGCCAGCAGCTTCCTTCGAGGCTACGAGCAGTACTTC. Protein sequence: CASSFLRGYEQYF.

There are a few counts of this clone. This sequence joins TRBV5-3 and TRBJ1-6; D is ambiguous. TRBV5-3 is an ORF; its function is uncertain. The CDR3 covers 17 residues. Trimming cost V 5 bases and J 0 bases, with 15 bases left between them. The CDR3: CARSPRPQSSYNSPLHF. DNA for the CDR3: TGTGCCAGAAGTCCTCGCCCACAGAGCTCCTATAATTCACCCCTCCACTTT.

The chain has TRBV4-1 and TRBJ2-5; D is perhaps TRBD1 (6 bases). Trimming took off 5 bases at V and 4 bases at J, with 11 bases between the two ends. The CDR3 consists of 13 residues. Germline lookup yields CDR1 MGHRA and CDR2 YSYEKL. CDR3 DNA: TGCGCCAGCAGCTTCAGGGGTACAGAGACCCAGTACTTC. Translation gives CASSFRGTETQYF.

V gene TRBV18 combines with J gene TRBJ2-5; TRBD1 matches at 12 bases. Germline assignment: CDR1 KGHSH and CDR2 LQKENI. The V gene end was trimmed by 1 base and the J gene end by 5 bases; junction bases not matched to a gene: 5. This CDR3 is built from 16 residues. CDR3 in DNA: TGTGCCAGCTCACCACGGGACAGGGGGCCGGGGGAGACCCAGTACTTC. It encodes CASSPRDRGPGETQYF.

The chain couples TRBV19 to TRBJ2-2; D not certain. V was shortened by 4 bases and J by 6 bases, with 6 bases between the two germline ends. Germline V CDR1 and CDR2: LNHDA, SQIVND (reference sequence). The CDR3 runs to 12 residues. The CDR3 region is CASSRRSGELFF. The CDR3 DNA reads as TGTGCCAGTAGTAGGCGGTCCGGGGAGCTGTTTTTT.

The rearrangement joins TRBV4-2 to TRBJ1-6; no firm D call. Trimming took 0 bases from V and 12 from J, leaving 9 bases between them. The CDR3 length is 13 residues. CDR1 and CDR2 (germline): LGHNA, YNFKEQ. The CDR3: CASSQESPGPLHF. CDR3 DNA sequence: TGTGCCAGCAGCCAAGAGTCACCGGGACCCCTCCACTTT.

V and J are TRBV14 and TRBJ2-1; D not resolved. The CDR3 is 16 amino acids. Germline V lookup: CDR1 SGHDN, CDR2 FVKESK. Trimming removed 1 base at V and 0 bases at J, with 10 bases between. CDR3 in amino acids: CASSQVFFSSYNEQFF. For the CDR3, the DNA is TGTGCCAGCAGCCAAGTATTTTTTAGCTCCTACAATGAGCAGTTCTTC.

The rearrangement links TRBV14 to TRBJ1-3; no clear D. The V gene's germline CDR1 is SGHDN and CDR2 FVKESK. The CDR3 is made up of 15 amino acids. With 3 bases removed from V and 0 bases from J, the gap between germline ends came to 9 bases. The DNA of the CDR3 is TGTGCCAGCAGCCATGGCGGGTACTCTGGAAACACCATATATTTT. Translated, it gives CASSHGGYSGNTIYF.

The V and J genes are TRBV25-1 and TRBJ1-2, with 9 positions matching TRBD1. Germline V gene data show CDR1 as MGHDK and CDR2 as SYGVNS. Unmatched junction bases numbered 3, after V lost 6 bases and J lost 1 base. The CDR3 contains 14 residues. The CDR3 nucleotides read TGTGCCAGCAGCCGGGACAGGGATAACTATGGCTACACCTTC. Encoded protein: CASSRDRDNYGYTF.

The genes are TRBV6-6 and TRBJ1-1; D ambiguous. Germline CDR1 and CDR2: MNHNY and SVGAGI (reference sequence). V lost 7 bases, J lost 1 base, and 4 bases lay in between. The CDR3 has 11 amino acids. The CDR3 spells CASIANTEAFF. CDR3 in DNA: TGTGCCAGCATAGCGAACACTGAAGCTTTCTTT.

In its sample, this clone was seen once. The chain couples TRBV28 to TRBJ1-3; 8 nucleotides agree with TRBD1. Germline loops: CDR1 MDHEN, CDR2 SYDVKM. The CDR3 runs 16 residues. The V gene end was trimmed by 4 bases and the J gene end by 1 base; junction bases not matched to a gene: 6. CDR3 residues: CASSSGGALSGNTIYF. Here the CDR3 DNA reads TGTGCCAGCAGTTCAGGGGGCGCATTATCTGGAAACACCATATATTTT.

This rearrangement joins TRBV5-1 to TRBJ2-7; a weak D match, TRBD1 (5 bases). Trimming stripped 7 bases from V and 1 base from J, with 12 bases between. The CDR3 extends over 13 amino acids. In germline, CDR1 is SGHRS, CDR2 YFSETQ. CDR3 DNA: TGCGCCAGCCAACCTCAGGGTTCCTACGAGCAGTACTTC. It codes for CASQPQGSYEQYF.

The V gene is TRBV14, the J gene TRBJ1-1; no clear D gene. V was pared by 1 base and J by 1 base, with 7 bases between. Germline-derived CDR1 and CDR2 are SGHDN and FVKESK. This CDR3 contains 14 residues. CDR3 DNA sequence: TGTGCCAGCAGCCAAGCAAGACAGAACACTGAAGCTTTCTTT. Its translation: CASSQARQNTEAFF.

This clone was recorded a few times. This chain uses TRBV6-5 with TRBJ1-1; tentative D call: TRBD1 (6 bases). The CDR3 totals 13 residues. V was trimmed by 6 bases and J by 4 bases, leaving 12 bases between them. Germline loops: CDR1 MNHEY, CDR2 SVGAGI. The CDR3 sequence: CASRDRYVTEAFF. The CDR3 DNA reads as TGTGCCAGCAGAGACAGGTATGTCACTGAAGCTTTCTTT.

This clone occurred a few times. The chain recombines TRBV19 with TRBJ1-5, with D perhaps TRBD1 (5 bases). CDR1 and CDR2 from the germline V gene are LNHDA and SQIVND (reference sequence). The CDR3 is made up of 14 amino acids. V was clipped by 6 bases and J by 4 bases, with 13 bases between them. CDR3 DNA sequence: TGTGCCAGTAGGGCCGACAGAAGAAATCAGCCCCAGCATTTT. Protein sequence: CASRADRRNQPQHF. The full variable domain, with the rest looked up from reference TRBV19 and TRBJ1-5, is DGGITQSPKYLFRKEGQNVTLSCEQNLNHDAMYWYRQDPGQGLRLIYYSQIVNDFQKGDIAEGYSVSREKKESFPLTVTSAQKNPTAFYLCASRADRRNQPQHFGDGTRLSIL.

The chain is built from TRBV29-1 and TRBJ1-4, with D unclear. V was clipped by 5 bases and J by 5 bases, with 12 bases between them. The CDR3 covers 13 residues. CDR1 and CDR2 (germline): SQVTM, ANQGSEA. CDR3 amino acids: CSVTGLDNEKLFF. The CDR3 region has the DNA TGCAGCGTTACGGGGTTGGACAATGAAAAACTGTTTTTT. Complete variable domain (other parts from reference TRBV29-1 and TRBJ1-4): SAVISQKPSRDICQRGTSLTIQCQVDSQVTMMFWYRQQPGQSLTLIATANQGSEATYESGFVIDKFPISRPNLTFSTLTVSNMSPEDSSIYLCSVTGLDNEKLFFGSGTQLSVL.

The chain uses TRBV30 and TRBJ1-6, with D unresolved. Trimming removed 4 bases at V and 7 bases at J, with 5 bases between. This CDR3 contains 11 residues. Germline CDR1 is GTSNPN and CDR2 is SVGIG (reference sequence). The CDR3 DNA sequence: TGTGCCTGGAAAGCCAATTCACCCCTCCACTTT. Its translation is CAWKANSPLHF.

V usage is TRBV5-1 and J usage is TRBJ2-7; D might be TRBD1 (6 bases). V was pared by 6 bases and J by 6 bases, with 13 bases between. Germline-derived CDR1 and CDR2 are SGHRS and YFSETQ. The CDR3 consists of 12 residues. As DNA, the CDR3 is TGCGCCAGCACCACCACAGGGTCCGAGCAGTACGTC. Translation: CASTTTGSEQYV.

V is TRBV19 and J is TRBJ1-2; TRBD1 is a possible D gene (6 bases). V shed 5 bases and J shed 0 bases, with 10 bases lying between them. This CDR3 comprises 14 residues. CDR1 and CDR2 (germline): LNHDA, SQIVND (reference sequence). The DNA of the CDR3 is TGTGCCAGTAGTTATACAGGGACTAACTATGGCTACACCTTC. This gives the protein CASSYTGTNYGYTF.

The chain links TRBV10-2 to TRBJ2-2, with 10 bases matching TRBD1. The CDR3 runs 16 residues. The ends lost 2 bases at V and 5 bases at J; junction bases unmatched: 5. The germline gives CDR1 WSHSY, CDR2 SAAADI. The CDR3 loop is CASSEGQGVRTGELFF. The CDR3 region has the DNA TGCGCCAGCAGTGAGGGACAGGGGGTTCGGACCGGGGAGCTGTTTTTT.

The chain carries TRBV5-1 and TRBJ2-2, with a possible D match to TRBD1 (5 bases). Per the germline V gene, CDR1 is SGHRS and CDR2 is YFSETQ. Trimming cost V 5 bases and J 0 bases, with 11 bases left between them. The length of the CDR3 is 15 residues. The CDR3, as DNA: TGCGCCAGCAGTCGGGTCAGGGCGAACACCGGGGAGCTGTTTTTT. Its translation is CASSRVRANTGELFF.

Written as DNA, the CDR3 is TGTGCCAGCAAAGCCCTCAATGAGCAGTTCTTC. This sequence encodes CASKALNEQFF. V is TRBV3-1 (or the pseudogene TRBV3-2) and J is TRBJ2-1; D uncertain. CDR3 size: 11 residues. V gave up 7 bases and J gave up 6 bases, with 7 bases separating them. Germline CDR1 reads LGHDT; CDR2 reads YNNKEL (reference sequence).

Of note for this clone: One junction end does not reproduce the germline sequence, and a read error may be involved. The genes are TRBV5-4 and TRBJ2-3, with TRBD2 matching 11 bases. Germline V gene sequence: CDR1 SGHNT, CDR2 YYREEE (reference sequence). The CDR3 runs to 17 residues. For the CDR3, the DNA is TGTGTCAGCAGCTTGAGGCTAGCGGGGGGAAGCACAGATACGCAGTATTTT. This translates into CVSSLRLAGGSTDTQYF.

The chain uses TRBV7-2 and TRBJ1-1; D might be TRBD1 (6 bases). V shed 2 bases and J shed 4 bases, with 14 bases lying between them. This CDR3 has 15 residues. Germline lookup yields CDR1 SGHTA and CDR2 FQGNSA. The DNA for the CDR3 is TGTGCCAGCAGCTTAAGCGGGGGCGCCTTCACTGAAGCTTTCTTT. This sequence encodes CASSLSGGAFTEAFF. The whole variable domain, filled in from reference TRBV7-2 and TRBJ1-1, reads GAGVSQSPSNKVTEKGKDVELRCDPISGHTALYWYRQSLGQGLEFLIYFQGNSAPDKSGLPSDRFSAERTGGSVSTLTIQRTQQEDSAVYLCASSLSGGAFTEAFFGQGTRLTVV.